This is a list of T cell receptor beta chains from one sample in a study of T-cell reconstitution after alpha-beta-depleted transplantation in children. MiXCR, applied by TCRdb to the PCR reads, yields one record per CDR3 protein. Among about 830,000 distinct CDR3 sequences listed, under 20% were seen once. The input for sequencing was PBMCs, mostly from graft donor cells, taken 360 days after TCRalphabeta/CD19-depleted stem cell transplant. The source is a male patient between 10 and 17 years old who had a stem cell transplant for acute lymphoblastic leukemia, so the T cells may come from the graft donor. Both conserved end residues are part of each CDR3. Size is omitted from some rows. Given values are once, few, many or a class for expanded clones.

j_call clone_size v_call cdr3_aa
TRBJ1-1 few TRBV5-1 CASSVGDVTEAFF
TRBJ2-7 few TRBV20-1 CSAPPLAAIPYEQYF
TRBJ2-7 NA TRBV27 CASSNHLAGGSEQYF
TRBJ1-3 NA TRBV6-1 CASSEISGNTIYF
TRBJ2-7 few TRBV7-8 CASSFAQGAYEQYF
TRBJ2-2 NA TRBV12-3/TRBV12-4 CATKWLAVTGELFF
TRBJ2-7 few TRBV4-1 CASSQDPGGFYEQYF
TRBJ2-1 few TRBV7-2 CASSFGAGGLNEQFF
TRBJ2-7 NA TRBV29-1 CSVYNRTGKTYEQYF
TRBJ2-7 NA TRBV18 CASSPFAASGIYEQYF
TRBJ2-1 few TRBV9 CASSRTSEGHNEQFF
TRBJ1-4 NA TRBV7-2 CASSLETGSEKLFF
TRBJ2-1 few TRBV6-4 CASRGDVQFF
TRBJ1-1 NA TRBV2 CASSVYGPSSEAFF
TRBJ2-1 NA TRBV29-1 CSVVREASYNEQFF
TRBJ2-1 NA TRBV24-1 CATSEGRSEQFF
TRBJ1-2 NA TRBV5-1 CASSSAAGAGGYTF
TRBJ2-1 few TRBV5-1 CASRRTGLHEQFF
TRBJ2-5 few TRBV5-1 CASSLVTGGLETQYF
TRBJ2-2 NA TRBV20-1 CSARGGQATGELFF
TRBJ2-5 NA TRBV4-2 CASSQDGDGETQYF
TRBJ2-2 few TRBV3-1 CASSPYPGLTGELFF
TRBJ2-1 few TRBV20-1 CSAAFETGYNEQFF
TRBJ2-3 NA TRBV5-5 CASSTGTYTDTQYF
TRBJ2-7 few TRBV7-2 CASTPGPYYEQYF